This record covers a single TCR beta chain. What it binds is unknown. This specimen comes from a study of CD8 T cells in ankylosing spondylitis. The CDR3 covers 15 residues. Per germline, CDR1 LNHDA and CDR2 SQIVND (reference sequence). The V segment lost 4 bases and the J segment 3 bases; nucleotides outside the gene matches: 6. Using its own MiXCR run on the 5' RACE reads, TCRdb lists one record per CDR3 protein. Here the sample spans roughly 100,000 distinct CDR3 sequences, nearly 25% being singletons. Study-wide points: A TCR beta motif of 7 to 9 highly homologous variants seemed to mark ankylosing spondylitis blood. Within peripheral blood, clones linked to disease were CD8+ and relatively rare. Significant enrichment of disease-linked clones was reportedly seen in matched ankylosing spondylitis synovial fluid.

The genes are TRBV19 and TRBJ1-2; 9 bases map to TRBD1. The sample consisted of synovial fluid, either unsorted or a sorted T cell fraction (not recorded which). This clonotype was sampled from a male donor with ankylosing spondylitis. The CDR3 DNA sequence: TGTGCCAGTAGTAATGACAGGGGGGAGGACTATGGCTACACCTTC. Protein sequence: CASSNDRGEDYGYTF.